Following are 20 T cell receptor beta chains from one sample sequenced in a study of blood T cell repertoires in COVID-19. TCRdb keeps only in-frame clones here, not all; method: immunoSEQ multiplex PCR. The data show over 130,000 clones, around 89% seen once. The specimen sequenced was peripheral blood. The source of these receptors is a human donor in a cohort sampled during active COVID-19.

This clone came up once. This chain connects TRBV12-3 or TRBV12-4 to TRBJ1-2; D gene unclear. The CDR3 has 13 residues. V shed 8 bases and J shed 8 bases, with 18 bases lying between them. The CDR3 DNA is TGTGCCAGCGGCACTGGGAGACAAGCGGGCTACACCTTC. This gives the protein CASGTGRQAGYTF.

The chain links TRBV18 to TRBJ1-1, with D tentatively TRBD1 (5 bases). Germline CDR1 KGHSH, CDR2 LQKENI. The CDR3 has 13 amino acids. V dropped 2 bases and J dropped 4 bases, with 8 bases sitting between them. CDR3 sequence: CASSPKGPTEAFF. CDR3 in DNA: TGTGCCAGCTCACCAAAGGGGCCCACTGAAGCTTTCTTT.

This clone was seen only once. The V and J genes are TRBV27 and TRBJ2-7; 7 bases fit TRBD1. The germline V gene has CDR1 MNHEY and CDR2 SMNVEV (reference sequence). The CDR3 covers 16 residues. The trim removed 5 bases at V and 1 base at J, leaving 11 bases unmatched. DNA of the CDR3: TGTGCCAGCAGTCGCTCTACAGGGGAATTTTCCTACGAGCAGTACTTC. It codes for CASSRSTGEFSYEQYF.

This chain joins TRBV27 and TRBJ1-6; 10 bases align to TRBD1. This CDR3 has 15 amino acids. V trimming: 5 bases; J trimming: 9 bases; junction bases outside the gene matches: 7. Germline CDR1 MNHEY, CDR2 SMNVEV (reference sequence). The CDR3 nucleotides read TGTGCCAGCAGTGCCTCGACAGGGGGCACTTCACCCCTCCACTTT. Translation: CASSASTGGTSPLHF.

In DNA form, the CDR3 reads TGTGCCAGCGGCACAGTTTCCTACGAGCAGTACTTC. Protein: CASGTVSYEQYF. This rearrangement joins TRBV27 to TRBJ2-7; D is unclear. The ends were cut back, 8 bases at V and 1 base at J, with 9 bases in the middle. Germline V gene lookup returns CDR1 MNHEY and CDR2 SMNVEV (reference sequence). The CDR3 consists of 12 residues.

This chain uses TRBV15 with TRBJ2-5; TRBD2 might be the D (6 bases). This CDR3 contains 16 residues. Germline-derived CDR1 and CDR2 are LNHNV and YYDKDF (reference sequence). V was pared by 2 bases and J by 2 bases, with 15 bases between. CDR3 nucleotide sequence: TGTGCCACCAGCAGATGGCTGTCGGGGGTTCAAGAGACCCAGTACTTC. It is translated as CATSRWLSGVQETQYF.

In nucleotides, the CDR3 is TGTGCCAGCAGCTCAGGCGCCGGGGGGGCCACAGATACGCAGTATTTT. It encodes CASSSGAGGATDTQYF. The chain joins TRBV7-3 to TRBJ2-3; 8 positions agree with TRBD2. The CDR3 totals 16 residues. V shed 4 bases, J shed 2 bases, and the junction held 8 bases outside the gene matches. Germline assignment: CDR1 SGHTA and CDR2 FQGTGA.

Only one count was recorded for this clone. The chain carries TRBV5-1 and TRBJ2-5; 8 positions match TRBD2. J gave up 1 base and V 4 bases, and 6 bases lay outside the gene matches. CDR3 length equals 15 residues. Germline V CDR1 and CDR2: SGHRS, YFSETQ. The CDR3 coding sequence is TGCGCCAGCAGCCCGGGAGGGGAAATCCAAGAGACCCAGTACTTC. Encoded protein: CASSPGGEIQETQYF.

The rearrangement links TRBV12-3 or TRBV12-4 to TRBJ2-5; D is possibly TRBD2 (5 bases). V lost 6 bases to trimming and J lost 5 bases, with 7 bases between them. The CDR3 contains 11 residues. CDR3 sequence: CASSPGETQYF. CDR3 coding DNA: TGTGCCAGCAGCCCGGGGGAGACCCAGTACTTC.

The rearrangement links TRBV7-9 to TRBJ1-2, with a weak D call TRBD1 (5 bases). The germline V gene has CDR1 SEHNR and CDR2 FQNEAQ (reference sequence). CDR3 length: 16 residues. V was cut by 1 base and J by 0 bases, with 12 bases left in between. The CDR3 DNA is TGTGCCAGCAGCTTAGTGGTACAGGTTCCTAACTATGGCTACACCTTC. Translated, it gives CASSLVVQVPNYGYTF.

This rearrangement joins TRBV30 to TRBJ2-1, with 12 bases that match TRBD2. Trimming took 2 bases from V and 9 from J; bases not matched to a gene: 5. The CDR3 totals 14 residues. Germline CDR1 reads GTSNPN; CDR2 reads SVGIG (reference sequence). The CDR3 spells CAWSSSGGAGEQFF. DNA of the CDR3: TGTGCCTGGAGTTCTAGCGGGGGGGCGGGTGAGCAGTTCTTC. The whole variable domain, remainder taken from reference TRBV30 and TRBJ2-1, is SQTIHQWPATLVQPVGSPLSLECTVEGTSNPNLYWYRQAAGRGLQLLFYSVGIGQISSEVPQNLSASRPQDRQFILSSKKLLLSDSGFYLCAWSSSGGAGEQFFGPGTRLTVL.

The rearrangement joins TRBV18 to TRBJ1-2; D is ambiguous. Germline lookup yields CDR1 KGHSH and CDR2 LQKENI. The V end lost 8 bases, the J end lost 4 bases, and 17 bases lay between the germline ends. The CDR3 sequence is 14 residues long. The CDR3 is CASLPLSGGYGYTF. The DNA of the CDR3 is TGTGCCAGCCTACCCCTTTCCGGTGGCTATGGCTACACCTTC. Looking up the rest from reference TRBV18 and TRBJ1-2 gives the full variable domain: NAGVMQNPRHLVRRRGQEARLRCSPMKGHSHVYWYRQLPEEGLKFMVYLQKENIIDESGMPKERFSAEFPKEGPSILRIQQVVRGDSAAYFCASLPLSGGYGYTFGSGTRLTVV.

The chain recombines TRBV11-3 with TRBJ2-7, with a weak D call TRBD1 (6 bases). CDR1 and CDR2 (germline): SGHNT, YENEEA. The CDR3 totals 14 residues. Trimming cost V 5 bases and J 3 bases, with 14 bases left between them. Here the CDR3 DNA reads TGTGCCAGCAGCCCTGGGGGCCCATTCTACGAGCAGTACTTC. Its protein is CASSPGGPFYEQYF.

This chain joins TRBV6-1 and TRBJ2-3; D may be TRBD2 (5 bases). Germline V gives CDR1 MNHNS, CDR2 SASEGT. There are 16 residues in the CDR3. Trimming removed 2 bases at V and 2 bases at J, with 14 bases between. CDR3 in amino acids: CASSEYQAGVTDTQYF. The CDR3 DNA reads TGTGCCAGCAGTGAATACCAGGCCGGGGTCACAGATACGCAGTATTTT.

Note on this clone: The identical CDR3 is also encoded by other nucleotide sequences in the sample. V usage is TRBV7-3 and J usage is TRBJ1-2, with 8 bases matching TRBD1. There are 14 residues in the CDR3. The germline V gene encodes CDR1 SGHTA and CDR2 FQGTGA. After removal of 4 bases from V and 8 bases from J, the junction contained 9 bases not matched to a gene. CDR3 DNA sequence: TGTGCCAGCAGCTGGGGAACAGGGGGGCTGGGCTACACCTTC. This codes for CASSWGTGGLGYTF.

The J gene is TRBJ2-3, the V gene TRBV7-7; D may be TRBD2 (5 bases). The CDR3 has 15 amino acids. Germline V CDR1 and CDR2: SSHAT, FNYEAQ (reference sequence). With 4 bases removed from V and 2 bases from J, the gap between germline ends came to 13 bases. The CDR3 bases are TGTGCCAGCAGCTCGGGCTCCGGGGTCACAGATACGCAGTATTTT. This encodes CASSSGSGVTDTQYF.

J is TRBJ2-7 and V is TRBV19; D perhaps matches TRBD1 (6 bases). Trimming shortened V by 3 bases and J by 6 bases, and 18 bases separated the two germline ends. Looked up from germline, CDR1 is LNHDA and CDR2 is SQIVND (reference sequence). This CDR3 region has 15 residues. In DNA, the CDR3 is TGTGCCAGTAGTATGAGGGGACAAGATACTACCGAGCAGTACTTC. Translating gives CASSMRGQDTTEQYF.

V usage is TRBV27 and J usage is TRBJ1-1; D ambiguous. Germline CDR1 is MNHEY and CDR2 is SMNVEV (reference sequence). The CDR3 is made up of 13 amino acids. Trimming shortened V by 5 bases and J by 1 base, and 8 bases separated the two germline ends. CDR3 residues: CASSPLGNTEAFF. CDR3 bases: TGTGCCAGCAGTCCTCTAGGGAACACTGAAGCTTTCTTT.

About this clone itself: This sample also contains other DNA sequences that code for the same CDR3. This sequence joins TRBV7-3 and TRBJ2-2, with a tentative D call TRBD2 (6 bases). The CDR3 consists of 13 residues. Germline V gene sequence: CDR1 SGHTA, CDR2 FQGTGA. The germline V and J ends were trimmed by 8 bases and 3 bases, with 10 bases remaining between them. The CDR3 DNA is TGTGCCAGCTCCCCGGGGGACACCGGGGAGCTGTTTTTT. It is translated as CASSPGDTGELFF.

V usage is TRBV27 and J usage is TRBJ2-3; 14 nucleotides align to TRBD2. CDR1 and CDR2 (germline): MNHEY, SMNVEV (reference sequence). The CDR3 sequence is 17 residues long. V lost 5 bases, J lost 5 bases, and 9 bases stayed unmatched. DNA for the CDR3: TGTGCCAGCAGTCAAAGACTAGCGGGGGGGCCGAGAGATACGCAGTATTTT. This translates into CASSQRLAGGPRDTQYF.